Sequencing of this T cell receptor beta chain was carried out in a study of beta chain features in type 1 diabetes. Concerning this clone: The antigen remains unidentified.

Study conclusions and caveats: In all four CD4+ subsets, TCRB CDR3 length was significantly, moderately reduced in type 1 diabetes.

Each sorted fraction was over 98% pure. The sequenced template was cDNA made from the entire isolated RNA. TCRdb's table, derived via immunoSEQ multiplex PCR, lists solely in-frame clones and lacks some. The table has some 700,000 clones, 13% seen once. The CDR3 spans 13 residues. V lost 7 bases and J lost 0; bases outside the gene matches: 4. Germline CDR1 GTSNPN, CDR2 SVGIG (reference sequence). This clonotype was sampled from a young man with type 1 diabetes. The V gene is TRBV30, the J gene TRBJ2-7; 9 bases match TRBD1. Material for sequencing was naive CD4+ T cells from blood. The CDR3 nucleotides are TGTGCCTTGGACAGGGGAAGCTCCTACGAGCAGTACTTC. Encoded protein: CALDRGSSYEQYF. Supplemented by reference TRBV30 and TRBJ2-7, the full variable domain reads SQTIHQWPATLVQPVGSPLSLECTVEGTSNPNLYWYRQAAGRGLQLLFYSVGIGQISSEVPQNLSASRPQDRQFILSSKKLLLSDSGFYLCALDRGSSYEQYFGPGTRLTVT.